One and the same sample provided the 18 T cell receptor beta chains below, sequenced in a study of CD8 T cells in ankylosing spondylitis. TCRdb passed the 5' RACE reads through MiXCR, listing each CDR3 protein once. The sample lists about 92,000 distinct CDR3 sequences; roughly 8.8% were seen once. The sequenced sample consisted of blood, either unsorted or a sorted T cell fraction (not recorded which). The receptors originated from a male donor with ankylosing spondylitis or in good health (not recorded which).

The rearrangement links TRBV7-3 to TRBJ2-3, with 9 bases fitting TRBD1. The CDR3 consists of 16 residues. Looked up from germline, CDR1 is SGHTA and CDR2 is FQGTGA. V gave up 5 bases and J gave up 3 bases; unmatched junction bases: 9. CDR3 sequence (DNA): TGTGCCAGCAGCCCCCAGGGACAGGGTCCAACAGATACGCAGTATTTT. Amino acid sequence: CASSPQGQGPTDTQYF.

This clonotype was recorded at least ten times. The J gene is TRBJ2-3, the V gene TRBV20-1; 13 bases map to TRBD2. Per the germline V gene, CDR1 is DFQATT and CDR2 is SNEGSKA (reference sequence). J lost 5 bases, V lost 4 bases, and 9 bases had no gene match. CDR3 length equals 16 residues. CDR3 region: CSATPTSGGAVDTQYF. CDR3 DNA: TGCAGTGCTACCCCCACTAGCGGGGGGGCCGTAGATACGCAGTATTTT.

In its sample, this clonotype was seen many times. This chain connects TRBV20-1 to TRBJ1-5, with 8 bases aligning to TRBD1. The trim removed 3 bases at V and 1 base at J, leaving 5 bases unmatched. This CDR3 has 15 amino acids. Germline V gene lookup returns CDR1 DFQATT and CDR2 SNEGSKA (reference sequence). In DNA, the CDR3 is TGCAGTGCTAGGTCACGACAGGGGAGCAATCAGCCCCAGCATTTT. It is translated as CSARSRQGSNQPQHF.

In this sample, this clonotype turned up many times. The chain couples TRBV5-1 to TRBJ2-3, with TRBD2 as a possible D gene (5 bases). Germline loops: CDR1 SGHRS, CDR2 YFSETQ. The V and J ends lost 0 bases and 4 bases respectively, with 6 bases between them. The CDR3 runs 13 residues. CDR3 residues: CASSLGSADTQYF. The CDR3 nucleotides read TGCGCCAGCAGCTTGGGTAGCGCAGATACGCAGTATTTT.

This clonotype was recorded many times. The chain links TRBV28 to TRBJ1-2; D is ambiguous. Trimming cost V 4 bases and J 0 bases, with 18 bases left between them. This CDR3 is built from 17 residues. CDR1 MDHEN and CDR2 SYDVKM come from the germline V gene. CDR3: CASSWGPRAPTNYGYTF. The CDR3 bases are TGTGCCAGCAGTTGGGGTCCCCGGGCACCTACTAACTATGGCTACACCTTC.

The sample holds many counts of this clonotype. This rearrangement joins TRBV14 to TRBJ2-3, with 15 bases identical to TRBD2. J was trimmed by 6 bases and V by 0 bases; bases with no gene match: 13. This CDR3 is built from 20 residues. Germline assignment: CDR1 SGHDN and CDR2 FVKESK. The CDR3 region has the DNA TGTGCCAGCAGCCAAGAGCGGACTAGCGGGGGGGTTTTTCCCGGGGATACGCAGTATTTT. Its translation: CASSQERTSGGVFPGDTQYF.

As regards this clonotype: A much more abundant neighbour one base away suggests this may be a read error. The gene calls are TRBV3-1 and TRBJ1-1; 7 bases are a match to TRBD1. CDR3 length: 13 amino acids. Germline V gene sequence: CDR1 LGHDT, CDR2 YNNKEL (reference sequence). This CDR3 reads CVSSRDRDKGAFF. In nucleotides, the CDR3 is TGTGTCAGCAGTCGAGACAGGGATAAAGGAGCTTTCTTT.

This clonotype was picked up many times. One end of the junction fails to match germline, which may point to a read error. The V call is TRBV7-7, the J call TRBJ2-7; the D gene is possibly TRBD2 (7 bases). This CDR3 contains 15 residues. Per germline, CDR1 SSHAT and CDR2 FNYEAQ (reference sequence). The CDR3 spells CASSLAAGALYEQYF. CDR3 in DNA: TGTGCTAGCAGCTTGGCGGCGGGGGCCCTCTACGAGCAGTACTTC.

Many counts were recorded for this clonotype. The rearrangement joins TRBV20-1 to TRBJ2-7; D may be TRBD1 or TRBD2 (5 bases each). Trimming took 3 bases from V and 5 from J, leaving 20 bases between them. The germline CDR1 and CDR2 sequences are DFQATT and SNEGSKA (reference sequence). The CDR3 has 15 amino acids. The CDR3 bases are TGCAGTGCTAGCCCCCGGTGGGGGATCCCCCACGAGCAGTACTTC. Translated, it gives CSASPRWGIPHEQYF.

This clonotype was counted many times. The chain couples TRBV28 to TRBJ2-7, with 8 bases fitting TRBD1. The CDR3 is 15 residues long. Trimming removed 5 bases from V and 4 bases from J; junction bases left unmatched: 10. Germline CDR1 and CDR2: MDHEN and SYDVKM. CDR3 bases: TGTGCCAGCAGTCCGACTCGACAGGGGCTATACGAGCAGTACTTC. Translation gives CASSPTRQGLYEQYF.

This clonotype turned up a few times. The CDR3 spells CASSLDGGPGDYTF. The CDR3 DNA reads as TGCGCCAGCAGCTTGGATGGGGGCCCGGGTGACTACACCTTC. The chain links TRBV5-1 to TRBJ1-2; TRBD1 might be the D (6 bases). V shed 0 bases and J shed 10 bases, with 16 bases lying between them. Germline CDR1 reads SGHRS; CDR2 reads YFSETQ. This CDR3 contains 14 residues.

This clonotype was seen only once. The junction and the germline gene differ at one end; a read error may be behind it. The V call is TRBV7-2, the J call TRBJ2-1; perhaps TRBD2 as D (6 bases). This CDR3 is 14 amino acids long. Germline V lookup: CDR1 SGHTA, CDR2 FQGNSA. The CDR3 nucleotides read TGTGACAGCAGGCCGGGCCTAGCGTACAATGAGCAGTTCTTC. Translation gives CDSRPGLAYNEQFF.

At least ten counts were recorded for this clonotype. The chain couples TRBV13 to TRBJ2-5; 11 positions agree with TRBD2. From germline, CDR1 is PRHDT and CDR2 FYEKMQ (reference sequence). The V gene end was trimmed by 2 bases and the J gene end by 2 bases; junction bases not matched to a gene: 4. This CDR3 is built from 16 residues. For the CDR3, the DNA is TGTGCCAGCAGCTTACCTAGCGGGGGGCCACAAGAGACCCAGTACTTC. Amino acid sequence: CASSLPSGGPQETQYF.

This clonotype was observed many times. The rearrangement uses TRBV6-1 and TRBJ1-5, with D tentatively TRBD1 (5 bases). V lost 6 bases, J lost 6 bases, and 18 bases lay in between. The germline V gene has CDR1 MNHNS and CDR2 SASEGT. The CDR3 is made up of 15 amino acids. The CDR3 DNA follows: TGTGCCAGCAGCACCGACACTAGGGGCAGTCAGCCCCAGCATTTT. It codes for CASSTDTRGSQPQHF.

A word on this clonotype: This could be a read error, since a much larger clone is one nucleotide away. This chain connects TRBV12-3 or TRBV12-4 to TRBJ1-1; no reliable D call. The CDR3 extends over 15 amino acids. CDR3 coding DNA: TGTGGCAGCAGCGCTCAGCTAAGGAGGAACACTGAAGCTTTCTTT. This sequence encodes CGSSAQLRRNTEAFF.

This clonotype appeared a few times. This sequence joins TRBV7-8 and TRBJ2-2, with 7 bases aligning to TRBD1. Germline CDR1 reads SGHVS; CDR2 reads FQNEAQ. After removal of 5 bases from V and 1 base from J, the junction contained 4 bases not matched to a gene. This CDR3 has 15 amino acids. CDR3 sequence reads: CASSPWTGNTGELFF. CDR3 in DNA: TGTGCCAGCAGCCCTTGGACAGGGAACACCGGGGAGCTGTTTTTT.

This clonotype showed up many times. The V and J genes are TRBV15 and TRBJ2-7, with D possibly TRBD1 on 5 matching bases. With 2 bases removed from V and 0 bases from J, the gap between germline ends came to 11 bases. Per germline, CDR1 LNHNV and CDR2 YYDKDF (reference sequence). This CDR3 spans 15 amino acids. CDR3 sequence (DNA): TGTGCCACCAGCAGATCGATGACAGACTCCTACGAGCAGTACTTC. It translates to CATSRSMTDSYEQYF.

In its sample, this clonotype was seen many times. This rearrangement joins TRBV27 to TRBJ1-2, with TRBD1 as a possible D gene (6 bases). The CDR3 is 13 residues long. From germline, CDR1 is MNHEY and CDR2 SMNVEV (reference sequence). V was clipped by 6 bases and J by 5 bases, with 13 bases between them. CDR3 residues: CASSGGLGYGYTF. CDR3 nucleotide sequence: TGTGCCAGCAGCGGGGGCCTGGGGTATGGCTACACCTTC.